The 13 T cell receptor beta chains given below trace back to one sample, sequenced in a study of cytomegalovirus exposure and HLA in healthy donors (dated by TCRdb to 2016 to 2017). Libraries were built with the immunoSEQ multiplex PCR assay. A mixture of 60 forward primers for TCR Vbeta segments and 13 reverse primers for TCR Jbeta segments was used in the multiplex PCR. TCRdb mirrors the immuneACCESS table, restricted to in-frame sequences. Some clones are absent from its copies; in checked studies, under half trace to an unresolved V gene, and the reason for the others is unknown. This sample's table carries about 130,000 clones. Approximately 2% of the sample comes from the top ten. The sample comprised PBMCs. The receptors were gathered from a man aged 35 to 55 in good health and CMV-seronegative.

This chain joins TRBV10-3 and TRBJ1-5, with 8 bases fitting TRBD1. J was trimmed by 5 bases and V by 5 bases; bases with no gene match: 2. The CDR3 extends over 13 amino acids. CDR1 is ENHRY and CDR2 is SYGVKD in the germline V gene. CDR3: CAISHRGDQPQHF. Written as DNA, the CDR3 is TGTGCCATCAGTCACAGGGGGGATCAGCCCCAGCATTTT.

The V call is TRBV6-5, the J call TRBJ2-2; D is perhaps TRBD1 (6 bases). CDR3 size: 14 residues. The germline V gene encodes CDR1 MNHEY and CDR2 SVGAGI. The ends were cut back, 3 bases at V and 5 bases at J, with 10 bases in the middle. As DNA, the CDR3 is TGTGCCAGCAGTTATGTTAGGGGGACCGGGGAGCTGTTTTTT. Translated, it gives CASSYVRGTGELFF.

This chain connects TRBV7-8 to TRBJ2-7; 11 bases are a match to TRBD2. V gave up 5 bases and J gave up 3 bases; unmatched junction bases: 12. CDR3 length: 17 amino acids. Per germline, CDR1 SGHVS and CDR2 FQNEAQ. Here the CDR3 DNA reads TGTGCCAGCAGCCCCCGCGGTAGCGGGAGGGCCCTCTACGAGCAGTACTTC. Residues: CASSPRGSGRALYEQYF.

Concerning this clone itself: Germline is not matched at one junction end, which may reflect a read error. V is TRBV7-7 and J is TRBJ2-1, with TRBD2 as a possible D gene (6 bases). CDR3 length: 15 amino acids. CDR1 is SSHAT, CDR2 FNYEAQ, per germline (reference sequence). The CDR3 protein is CASSLSGGTGDEQFF. The DNA for the CDR3 is TGTGCTAGCAGCTTAAGCGGAGGGACCGGGGATGAGCAGTTCTTC.

For this clone: An end of the junction does not agree with germline; a read error may underlie this. This chain connects TRBV7-7 to TRBJ2-5; 14 nucleotides line up with TRBD2. Germline V gene sequence: CDR1 SSHAT, CDR2 FNYEAQ (reference sequence). This CDR3 comprises 16 residues. This CDR3 is CASSYGLAGGEETQYF. CDR3 bases: TGTGCTAGCAGCTACGGACTAGCGGGAGGTGAAGAGACCCAGTACTTC.

This sequence joins TRBV7-3 and TRBJ2-1; D ambiguous. With 5 bases removed from V and 0 bases from J, the gap between germline ends came to 14 bases. The germline CDR1 and CDR2 sequences are SGHTA and FQGTGA. CDR3 size: 16 residues. The CDR3 protein is CASSERGLSSYNEQFF. The CDR3 nucleotides are TGTGCCAGCAGCGAACGAGGATTGAGCTCCTACAATGAGCAGTTCTTC.

The chain couples TRBV7-9 to TRBJ1-2, with 7 bases identical to TRBD1. CDR1 and CDR2 from the germline V gene are SEHNR and FQNEAQ (reference sequence). This CDR3 has 12 amino acids. The junction had 2 bases not matched to a gene; V was cut back by 3 bases and J by 7 bases. The CDR3 is CASSLGTVGYTF. The CDR3 DNA follows: TGTGCCAGCAGCTTGGGGACAGTTGGCTACACCTTC.

The V call is TRBV25-1, the J call TRBJ2-3; 12 nucleotides line up with TRBD2. V dropped 5 bases and J dropped 0; count of bases not matched to a gene: 3. CDR3 length: 16 amino acids. The germline V gene encodes CDR1 MGHDK and CDR2 SYGVNS. The CDR3 loop is CASSRLAGGSTDTQYF. In DNA, the CDR3 is TGTGCCAGCAGTAGGCTAGCGGGAGGGAGCACAGATACGCAGTATTTT.

In nucleotides, the CDR3 is TGTGCCAGTAGTATGGGCGGAGGGGGCGTCAATCAGCCCCAGCATTTT. Protein: CASSMGGGGVNQPQHF. V gene TRBV19 combines with J gene TRBJ1-5, with 7 bases aligning to TRBD1. Germline values: CDR1 LNHDA, CDR2 SQIVND (reference sequence). Trimming at V came to 3 bases and at J to 3 bases, leaving 8 bases not matched to a gene. The CDR3 is 16 amino acids.

The chain links TRBV19 to TRBJ1-5, with no clear D. The CDR3 sequence is 14 residues long. In germline, CDR1 is LNHDA, CDR2 SQIVND (reference sequence). Trimming stripped 2 bases from V and 0 bases from J, with 5 bases between. The DNA of the CDR3 is TGTGCCAGTAGTATACGTTATAGCAATCAGCCCCAGCATTTT. It encodes CASSIRYSNQPQHF.

This chain connects TRBV5-6 to TRBJ2-3; D may be TRBD2 (5 bases). The ends were cut back, 0 bases at V and 0 bases at J, with 11 bases in the middle. This CDR3 contains 16 residues. Germline V gives CDR1 SGHDT, CDR2 YYEEEE. This CDR3 is CASSLGLAPSTDTQYF. The CDR3 DNA sequence: TGTGCCAGCAGCTTGGGGCTAGCTCCTAGCACAGATACGCAGTATTTT.

This sequence joins TRBV5-8 and TRBJ2-5, with 13 bases that match TRBD2. This CDR3 has 16 residues. Per the germline V gene, CDR1 is SGHTS and CDR2 is YDEGEE. CDR3 amino acids: CASRLAGGGDQETQYF. CDR3 DNA sequence: TGTGCTTCTCGACTAGCGGGAGGTGGGGATCAAGAGACCCAGTACTTC.

V usage is TRBV4-1 and J usage is TRBJ2-5; weak D call: TRBD2 (6 bases). The DNA end lines up better with TRBJ2-7; the J call may be wrong. The CDR3 is 15 residues long. CDR1 is MGHRA, CDR2 YSYEKL, per germline. This chain's CDR3 is CASSQVEGATYEQYF. The CDR3 DNA sequence: TGCGCCAGCAGCCAAGTGGAGGGCGCCACCTACGAGCAGTACTTC.